The source of this TCR beta chain is a study of blood T cell repertoires in COVID-19. CDR3 length equals 13 residues. V was pared by 8 bases and J by 2 bases, with 6 bases of the junction left unmatched. CDR1 is SNHLY and CDR2 is FYNNEI in the germline V gene. Produced via immunoSEQ multiplex PCR; TCRdb's table is partial and in-frame only. The repertoire holds approximately 500,000 clones, roughly 89% seen once, with roughly 8.3% in the top ten. Seattle's cohort entered during active infection and was followed longitudinally. Material for sequencing was peripheral blood. This sequence was found in a woman in her forties or fifties with COVID-19, enrolled during active disease. The chain uses TRBV2 and TRBJ2-7; 7 bases align to TRBD1. The chain's CDR3 is CASLGDSPYEQYF. CDR3 coding DNA: TGTGCCAGCTTAGGGGACAGTCCCTACGAGCAGTACTTC.